These 13 T cell receptor beta chains were all obtained from the same sample, sequenced in a study of control samples from healthy donors and cancer patients. TCRdb's table, derived via immunoSEQ multiplex PCR, lists solely in-frame clones and lacks some. Of 170,000 or so clones listed, 90% to 95% are singletons. The sequenced sample consisted of blood. Receptor source: a man aged 18-30 years in good health.

This sequence joins TRBV7-2 and TRBJ1-3; no clear D. V lost 5 bases and J lost 0, with 11 bases in between. Per germline, CDR1 SGHTA and CDR2 FQGNSA. The CDR3 has 15 residues. The CDR3 is CASSLSHLSGNTIYF. Here the CDR3 DNA reads TGTGCCAGCAGCCTTAGTCACCTCTCTGGAAACACCATATATTTT.

The chain carries TRBV2 and TRBJ2-7; 8 bases agree with TRBD2. Unmatched junction bases numbered 6, after V lost 6 bases and J lost 5 bases. Germline CDR1 SNHLY, CDR2 FYNNEI. The CDR3 has 13 residues. The CDR3 here is CASRESGGDEQYF. The CDR3 bases are TGTGCCAGCAGGGAGAGCGGGGGAGACGAGCAGTACTTC.

The chain combines TRBV7-8 with TRBJ1-5, with D hard to call. V was shortened by 3 bases and J by 5 bases, with 8 bases between the two germline ends. The CDR3 spans 13 residues. CDR1 is SGHVS, CDR2 FQNEAQ, per germline. CDR3 nucleotide sequence: TGTGCCAGCAGCTTCGGACTGTATCAGCCCCAGCATTTT. Encoded protein: CASSFGLYQPQHF.

V and J are TRBV7-2 and TRBJ1-2; D might be TRBD1 (5 bases). Germline V CDR1 and CDR2: SGHTA, FQGNSA. Between the trimmed V and J ends, which lost 2 bases and 4 bases, there was a span of 17 bases. This CDR3 region has 16 residues. The CDR3 sequence: CASSLQTRGLPYGYTF. The CDR3 DNA reads TGTGCCAGCAGCTTACAAACACGGGGACTGCCCTATGGCTACACCTTC.

The gene calls are TRBV7-6 and TRBJ1-3; D is undetermined. The V end lost 0 bases, the J end lost 2 bases, and 2 bases lay between the germline ends. Germline V gene sequence: CDR1 SGHVS, CDR2 FNYEAQ. The CDR3 sequence is 13 residues long. The CDR3 coding sequence is TGTGCCAGCAGCTTAGCTGCTGGAAACACCATATATTTT. Protein product: CASSLAAGNTIYF.

This chain joins TRBV30 and TRBJ1-5, with D tentatively TRBD1 (5 bases). The CDR3 has 16 amino acids. The germline CDR1 and CDR2 sequences are GTSNPN and SVGIG (reference sequence). Trimming cost V 0 bases and J 0 bases, with 12 bases left between them. The CDR3 reads CAWSVPSGGSNQPQHF. The CDR3 region has the DNA TGTGCCTGGAGTGTTCCGAGCGGGGGTAGCAATCAGCCCCAGCATTTT.

In nucleotides, the CDR3 is TGCAGCGTTGAAGAATCCGGCGTGAAGACCCAGTACTTC. As protein: CSVEESGVKTQYF. The chain combines TRBV29-1 with TRBJ2-5, with no clear D. CDR3 length: 13 amino acids. Germline assignment: CDR1 SQVTM and CDR2 ANQGSEA. V lost 0 bases, J lost 6 bases, and 11 bases lay in between. Full variable domain (remainder filled in from reference TRBV29-1 and TRBJ2-5): SAVISQKPSRDICQRGTSLTIQCQVDSQVTMMFWYRQQPGQSLTLIATANQGSEATYESGFVIDKFPISRPNLTFSTLTVSNMSPEDSSIYLCSVEESGVKTQYFGPGTRLLVL.

This clone showed up just once. V usage is TRBV5-1 and J usage is TRBJ1-3; D remains unclear. In germline, CDR1 is SGHRS, CDR2 YFSETQ. This CDR3 spans 15 amino acids. The ends were cut back, 2 bases at V and 0 bases at J, with 9 bases in the middle. CDR3 sequence reads: CASSLGKSSGNTIYF. CDR3 nucleotide sequence: TGCGCCAGCAGCTTAGGAAAAAGCTCTGGAAACACCATATATTTT.

The V gene is TRBV30, the J gene TRBJ2-1; possible D gene TRBD2, 6 bases. The CDR3 sequence is 14 residues long. V shed 2 bases and J shed 5 bases, with 13 bases lying between them. Germline lookup yields CDR1 GTSNPN and CDR2 SVGIG (reference sequence). This CDR3 is CAWSLWGDHNEQFF. DNA of the CDR3: TGTGCCTGGAGTTTGTGGGGGGATCACAATGAGCAGTTCTTC.

This chain connects TRBV14 to TRBJ2-7, with D possibly TRBD2 on 7 matching bases. The CDR3 length is 16 residues. Per the germline V gene, CDR1 is SGHDN and CDR2 is FVKESK. V shed 0 bases and J shed 7 bases, with 19 bases lying between them. For the CDR3, the DNA is TGTGCCAGCAGCCAAGAGGCGGGGGAAGGGACAACTGAGCAGTACTTC. It is translated as CASSQEAGEGTTEQYF.

This chain links TRBV13 with TRBJ1-2; D ambiguous. This CDR3 is built from 12 residues. V lost 5 bases, J lost 4 bases, and 8 bases lay in between. Germline lookup yields CDR1 PRHDT and CDR2 FYEKMQ (reference sequence). DNA of the CDR3: TGTGCCAGCAGCGACCGGACCTATGGCTACACCTTC. It encodes CASSDRTYGYTF.

The CDR3 is CASSLNGRTEAFF. CDR3 sequence (DNA): TGTGCCAGCAGTTTGAACGGCCGTACTGAAGCTTTCTTT. The gene calls are TRBV27 and TRBJ1-1; the D is unclear. V was cut by 3 bases and J by 5 bases, with 10 bases left in between. CDR1 and CDR2 (germline): MNHEY, SMNVEV (reference sequence). This CDR3 contains 13 residues.

Remarks on this clone: The sample holds other DNA sequences that translate to the same CDR3. V usage is TRBV28 and J usage is TRBJ1-4; D unclear. V was shortened by 1 base and J by 0 bases, with 6 bases between the two germline ends. The germline V gene has CDR1 MDHEN and CDR2 SYDVKM. The CDR3 consists of 15 residues. CDR3 DNA: TGTGCCAGCAGTTTATTGTCCGCAACTAATGAAAAACTGTTTTTT. Amino acids: CASSLLSATNEKLFF.